This T cell receptor beta chain is drawn from a study of Ad26.COV2.S vaccination and SARS-CoV-2 variants. The method was immunoSEQ multiplex PCR; TCRdb's version includes in-frame clones alone and lacks a portion of them. This sample has 350,000 to 450,000 clones, with 87% found just once. Described treatment: some 19 received Ad26.COV2.S at low or high dose, single or two shots; 5 received placebo; per-sample allocation not given. The samples were gathered on day 63 after the first injection of vaccine or placebo. Its platform was an Ad26 vector, and its expressed antigen was Wuhan-strain SARS-CoV-2 spike. In the case of this clone: Its antigen remains unknown.

V was trimmed by 7 bases and J by 0 bases, leaving 19 bases between them. Germline lookup yields CDR1 MDHEN and CDR2 SYDVKM. The CDR3 covers 16 residues. Points from the study as a whole: Assessments of TCR breadth and depth may have underestimated the total T cell responses.

This sequence originates from a person aged 18-60 years who received the Ad26.COV2.S COVID-19 vaccine or a placebo. The specimen comprised peripheral blood, sampled in a trial of Ad26.COV2.S vaccine versus placebo. The gene calls are TRBV28 and TRBJ2-7, with D uncertain. In DNA, the CDR3 is TGTGCCAGCACCTCTATGGAGAGGCTGAGCTCCTACGAGCAGTACTTC. This encodes CASTSMERLSSYEQYF.